This TCR beta chain came from a study of blood T cell repertoires in COVID-19. Study information: Acute and convalescent COVID-19 specimens originated in the United States, Italy and Spain.

Authors' analysis steps: From reference gene primer amplification, estimates of nucleated cell counts were derived. Produced via immunoSEQ multiplex PCR; TCRdb's table is partial and in-frame only. That table gives V, J and clone size, and the DNA gave D and trimming. The sample has about 130,000 clones; 79% are singletons. The CDR3 is 17 residues long. Germline V CDR1 and CDR2: SGHRS, YFSETQ. The V gene end was trimmed by 4 bases and the J gene end by 9 bases; junction bases not matched to a gene: 14. This TCR came from a man in his forties with active or convalescent COVID-19. The V and J genes are TRBV5-1 and TRBJ2-2; 11 bases align to TRBD1. Sequenced sample: peripheral blood. The CDR3 loop is CASSTKPGQGADRELFF. CDR3 sequence (DNA): TGCGCCAGCAGCACAAAACCCGGACAGGGGGCGGACCGGGAGCTGTTTTTT.